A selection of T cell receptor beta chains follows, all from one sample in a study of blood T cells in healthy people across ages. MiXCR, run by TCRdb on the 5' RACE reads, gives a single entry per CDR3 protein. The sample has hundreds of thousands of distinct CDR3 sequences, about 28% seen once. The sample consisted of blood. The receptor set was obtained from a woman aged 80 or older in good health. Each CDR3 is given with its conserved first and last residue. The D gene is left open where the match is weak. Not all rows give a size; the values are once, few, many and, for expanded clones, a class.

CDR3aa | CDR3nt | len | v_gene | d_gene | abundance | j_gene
CASSLNGPEPFF | TGTGCCAGCAGTTTAAACGGACCGGAGCCGTTTTTT | 12 | TRBV12-3/TRBV12-4 | NA | NA | TRBJ2-2
CSARHTGGRRETQYF | TGCAGTGCTAGGCACACAGGGGGCCGACGGGAGACCCAGTACTTC | 15 | TRBV20-1 | TRBD1 | many | TRBJ2-5
CASSLLNGELFF | TGTGCCAGCAGCTTATTAAACGGGGAGCTGTTTTTT | 12 | TRBV7-2 | NA | NA | TRBJ2-2
CASSFSGGGGQPQHF | TGTGCCAGCAGTTTTTCCGGGGGCGGGGGTCAGCCCCAGCATTTT | 15 | TRBV28 | NA | few | TRBJ1-5
CASSPGQGANYGYIF | TGTGCCAGCAGTCCTGGACAGGGAGCTAACTATGGCTACATCTTC | 15 | TRBV6-5 | TRBD1 | NA | TRBJ1-2
CASSQGHQRTGGVHEQYF | TGCGCCAGCAGCCAAGGCCACCAACGGACAGGGGGTGTCCACGAGCAGTACTTC | 18 | TRBV4-1 | TRBD1 | many | TRBJ2-7
CASSPPQLSSYNEQFF | TGTGCCAGCAGTCCCCCACAGTTGAGCTCCTACAATGAGCAGTTCTTC | 16 | TRBV6-2/TRBV6-3 | NA | many | TRBJ2-1
CASSPEGATPLHF | TGTGCCAGCAGCCCCGAAGGGGCTACACCCCTCCACTTT | 13 | TRBV5-4 | NA | NA | TRBJ1-6
CSVKSRGYPYEQYF | TGCAGCGTCAAAAGCAGGGGGTACCCCTACGAGCAGTACTTC | 14 | TRBV29-1 | TRBD1 | NA | TRBJ2-7
CASSSRTGSYNEQFF | TGTGCCAGCAGCTCCAGGACGGGCTCCTACAATGAGCAGTTCTTC | 15 | TRBV7-2 | NA | many | TRBJ2-1
CASSSSAGQETQFF | TGTGCCAGCAGTTCGTCGGCGGGCCAAGAGACCCAGTTCTTC | 14 | TRBV6-2/TRBV6-3 | NA | once | TRBJ2-1
CAISESSVNTEAFF | TGTGCCATCAGTGAGTCTTCCGTGAACACTGAAGCTTTCTTT | 14 | TRBV10-3 | NA | few | TRBJ1-1
CASSRDRVNNEQFF | TGTGCCAGCAGCCGGGACAGGGTAAACAATGAGCAGTTCTTC | 14 | TRBV27 | TRBD1 | many | TRBJ2-1
CASSPQAGLAKNIQYF | TGTGCCAGCAGCCCCCAGGCAGGGTTAGCCAAAAACATTCAGTACTTC | 16 | TRBV7-2 | NA | NA | TRBJ2-4
CSARGRQRNEKLFF | TGCAGTGCTAGAGGGCGACAGAGAAATGAAAAACTGTTTTTT | 14 | TRBV20-1 | NA | NA | TRBJ1-4
CASSYSRQVNTGELFF | TGTGCCAGCAGTTACTCTCGACAGGTGAACACCGGGGAGCTGTTTTTT | 16 | TRBV6-2/TRBV6-3 | NA | NA | TRBJ2-2
CSARDNTEAFF | TGCAGTGCTAGGGACAACACTGAAGCTTTCTTT | 11 | TRBV20-1 | NA | few | TRBJ1-1
CASRPGTGAGALHF | TGTGCCAGCAGACCCGGGACAGGGGCTGGGGCCCTCCACTTT | 14 | TRBV7-2 | TRBD1 | few | TRBJ1-6
CASSFRGHGTDTQYF | TGTGCCAGCAGCTTCAGGGGGCATGGCACAGATACGCAGTATTTT | 15 | TRBV27 | TRBD1 | NA | TRBJ2-3
CSVGPTGPGSNEQYF | TGCAGCGTTGGCCCCACGGGACCGGGTAGCAATGAGCAGTACTTC | 15 | TRBV29-1 | NA | few | TRBJ2-5
CAWSVMGGSYNEQFF | TGTGCCTGGAGCGTGATGGGAGGCTCCTACAATGAGCAGTTCTTC | 15 | TRBV30 | NA | NA | TRBJ2-1
CASRSIPVYNEQFF | TGCGCCAGCAGAAGTATTCCCGTTTACAATGAGCAGTTCTTC | 14 | TRBV5-1 | NA | many | TRBJ2-1
CSVETTVNTQYF | TGCAGCGTTGAAACCACCGTCAATACGCAGTATTTT | 12 | TRBV29-1 | NA | many | TRBJ2-3
CASRPRGGQVAEAFF | TGTGCCAGCAGGCCCCGCGGGGGGCAGGTTGCTGAAGCTTTCTTT | 15 | TRBV6-5 | NA | NA | TRBJ1-1